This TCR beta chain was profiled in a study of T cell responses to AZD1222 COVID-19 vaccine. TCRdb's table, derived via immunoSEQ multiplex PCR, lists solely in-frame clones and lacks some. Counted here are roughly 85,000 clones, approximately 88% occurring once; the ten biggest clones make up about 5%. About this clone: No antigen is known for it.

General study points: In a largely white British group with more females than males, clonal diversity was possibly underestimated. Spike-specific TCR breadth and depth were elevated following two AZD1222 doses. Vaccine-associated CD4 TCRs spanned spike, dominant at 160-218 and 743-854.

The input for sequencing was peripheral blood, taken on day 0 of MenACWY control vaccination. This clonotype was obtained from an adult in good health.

CDR3 sequence (DNA): TGTGCCAGCAGGGGGCGGGACAGCCGCAATCAGCCCCAGCATTTT. Translation: CASRGRDSRNQPQHF. This chain joins TRBV6-5 and TRBJ1-5; the match to TRBD1 covers 7 bases. After removal of 6 bases from V and 2 bases from J, the junction contained 7 bases not matched to a gene. The CDR3 is 15 residues long. Germline assignment: CDR1 MNHEY and CDR2 SVGAGI.